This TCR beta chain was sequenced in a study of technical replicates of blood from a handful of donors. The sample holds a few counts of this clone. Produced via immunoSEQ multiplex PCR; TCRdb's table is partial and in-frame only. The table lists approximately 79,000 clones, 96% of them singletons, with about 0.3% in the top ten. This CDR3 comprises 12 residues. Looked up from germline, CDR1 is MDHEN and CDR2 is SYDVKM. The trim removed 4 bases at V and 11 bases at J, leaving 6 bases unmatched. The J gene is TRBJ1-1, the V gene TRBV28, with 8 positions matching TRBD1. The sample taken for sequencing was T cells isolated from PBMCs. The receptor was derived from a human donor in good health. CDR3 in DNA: TGTGCCAGCAGTTGGAGGACAGGGCTTGCTTTCTTT. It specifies CASSWRTGLAFF. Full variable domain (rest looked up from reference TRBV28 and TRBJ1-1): DVKVTQSSRYLVKRTGEKVFLECVQDMDHENMFWYRQDPGLGLRLIYFSYDVKMKEKGDIPEGYSVSREKKERFSLILESASTNQTSMYLCASSWRTGLAFFGQGTRLTVV.